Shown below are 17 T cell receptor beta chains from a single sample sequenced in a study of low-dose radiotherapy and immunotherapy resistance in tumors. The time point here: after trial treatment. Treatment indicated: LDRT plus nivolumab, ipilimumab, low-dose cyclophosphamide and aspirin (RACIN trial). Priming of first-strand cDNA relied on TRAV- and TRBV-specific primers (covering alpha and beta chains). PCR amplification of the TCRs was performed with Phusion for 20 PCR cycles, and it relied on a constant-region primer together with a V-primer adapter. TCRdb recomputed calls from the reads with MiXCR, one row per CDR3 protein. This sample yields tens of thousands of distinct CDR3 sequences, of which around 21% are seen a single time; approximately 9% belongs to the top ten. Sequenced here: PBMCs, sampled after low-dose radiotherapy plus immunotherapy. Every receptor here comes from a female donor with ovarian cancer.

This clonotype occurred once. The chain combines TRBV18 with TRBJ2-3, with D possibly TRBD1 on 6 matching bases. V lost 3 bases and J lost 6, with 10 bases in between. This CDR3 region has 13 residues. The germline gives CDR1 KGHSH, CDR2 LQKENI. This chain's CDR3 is CASSPVGADTQYF. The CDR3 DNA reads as TGTGCCAGCTCACCGGTGGGGGCCGATACGCAGTATTTT.

CDR3 in amino acids: CASSSRGTAYNEQFF. The CDR3 nucleotides are TGTGCCAGCAGTTCTCGGGGGACCGCCTACAATGAGCAGTTCTTC. This chain uses TRBV28 with TRBJ2-1, with TRBD2 as a possible D gene (6 bases). The CDR3 consists of 15 residues. Trimming left V 4 bases short and J 2 bases short, with 12 bases between. Germline CDR1 and CDR2: MDHEN and SYDVKM.

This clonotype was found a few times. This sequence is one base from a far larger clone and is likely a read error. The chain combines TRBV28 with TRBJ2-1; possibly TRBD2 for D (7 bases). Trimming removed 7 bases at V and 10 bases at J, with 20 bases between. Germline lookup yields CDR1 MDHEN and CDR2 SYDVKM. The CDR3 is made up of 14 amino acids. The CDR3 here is CASTRGGAVDEQFF. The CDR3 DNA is TGTGCCAGCACCCGAGGGGGGGCGGTCGACGAGCAGTTCTTC.

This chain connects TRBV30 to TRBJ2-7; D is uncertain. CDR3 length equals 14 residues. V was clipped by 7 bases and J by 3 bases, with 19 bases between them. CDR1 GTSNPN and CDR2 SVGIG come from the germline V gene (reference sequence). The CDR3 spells CASSFYKVIYEQYF. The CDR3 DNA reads TGTGCCTCCTCATTTTATAAGGTCATCTACGAGCAGTACTTC.

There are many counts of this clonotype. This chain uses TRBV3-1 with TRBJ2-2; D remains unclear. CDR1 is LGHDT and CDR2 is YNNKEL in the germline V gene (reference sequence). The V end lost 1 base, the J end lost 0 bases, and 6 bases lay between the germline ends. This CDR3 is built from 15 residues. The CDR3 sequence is CASSQGASNTGELFF. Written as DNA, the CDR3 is TGTGCCAGCAGCCAAGGTGCTTCGAACACCGGGGAGCTGTTTTTT.

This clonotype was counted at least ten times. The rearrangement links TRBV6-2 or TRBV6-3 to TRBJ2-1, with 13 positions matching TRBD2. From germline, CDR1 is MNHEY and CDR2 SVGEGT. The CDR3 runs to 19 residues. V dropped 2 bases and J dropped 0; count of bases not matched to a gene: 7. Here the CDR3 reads CASSYPGTSGALSYNEQFF. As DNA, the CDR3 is TGTGCCAGCAGTTACCCAGGGACTAGCGGGGCCCTCTCCTACAATGAGCAGTTCTTC.

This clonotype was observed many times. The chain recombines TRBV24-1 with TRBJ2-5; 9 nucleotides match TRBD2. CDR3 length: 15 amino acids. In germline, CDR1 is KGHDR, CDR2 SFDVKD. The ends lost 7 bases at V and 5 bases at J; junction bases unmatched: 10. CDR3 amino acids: CATSFPAGGGETQYF. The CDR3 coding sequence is TGTGCCACCAGCTTCCCAGCGGGAGGAGGGGAGACCCAGTACTTC.

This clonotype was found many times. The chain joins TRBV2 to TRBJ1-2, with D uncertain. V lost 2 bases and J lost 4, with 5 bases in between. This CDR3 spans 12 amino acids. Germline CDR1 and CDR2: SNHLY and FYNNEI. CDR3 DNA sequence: TGTGCCAGCAGTGAAACCTTCTATGGCTACACCTTC. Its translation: CASSETFYGYTF.

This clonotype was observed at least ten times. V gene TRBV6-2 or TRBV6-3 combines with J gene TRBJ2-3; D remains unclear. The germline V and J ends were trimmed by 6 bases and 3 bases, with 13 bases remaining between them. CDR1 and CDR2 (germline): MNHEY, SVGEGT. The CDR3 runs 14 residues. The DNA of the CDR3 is TGTGCCAGCAGACCCCTCGAATCGACAGATACGCAGTATTTT. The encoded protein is CASRPLESTDTQYF.

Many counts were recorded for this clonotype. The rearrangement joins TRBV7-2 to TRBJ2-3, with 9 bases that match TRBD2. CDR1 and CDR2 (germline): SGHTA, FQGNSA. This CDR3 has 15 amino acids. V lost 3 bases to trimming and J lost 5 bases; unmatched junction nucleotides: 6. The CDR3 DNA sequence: TGTGCCAGCAGCTTTCGGGCGGGGGGGCAAGATACGCAGTATTTT. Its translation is CASSFRAGGQDTQYF.

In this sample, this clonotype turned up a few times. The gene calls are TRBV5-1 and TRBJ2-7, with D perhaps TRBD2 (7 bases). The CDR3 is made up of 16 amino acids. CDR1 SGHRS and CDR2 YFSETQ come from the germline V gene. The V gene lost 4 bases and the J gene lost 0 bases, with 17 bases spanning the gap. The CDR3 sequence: CASSAGAGPDSYEQYF. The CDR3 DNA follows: TGCGCCAGCAGCGCGGGGGCCGGGCCCGACTCCTACGAGCAGTACTTC.

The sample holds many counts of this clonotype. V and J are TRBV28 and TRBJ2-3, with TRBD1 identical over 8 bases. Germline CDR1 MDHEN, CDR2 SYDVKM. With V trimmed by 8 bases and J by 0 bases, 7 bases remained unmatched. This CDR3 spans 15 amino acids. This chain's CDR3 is CASSRDRSSTDTQYF. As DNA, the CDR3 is TGTGCCAGCTCGAGGGACAGGTCAAGCACAGATACGCAGTATTTT. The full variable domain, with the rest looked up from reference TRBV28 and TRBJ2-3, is DVKVTQSSRYLVKRTGEKVFLECVQDMDHENMFWYRQDPGLGLRLIYFSYDVKMKEKGDIPEGYSVSREKKERFSLILESASTNQTSMYLCASSRDRSSTDTQYFGPGTRLTVL.

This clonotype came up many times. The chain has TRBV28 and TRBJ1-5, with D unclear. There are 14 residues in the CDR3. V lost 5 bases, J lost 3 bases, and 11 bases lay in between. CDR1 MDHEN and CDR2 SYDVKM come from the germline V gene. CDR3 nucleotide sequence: TGTGCCAGCAGTCCCCGACTCATCAATCAGCCCCAGCATTTT. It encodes CASSPRLINQPQHF.

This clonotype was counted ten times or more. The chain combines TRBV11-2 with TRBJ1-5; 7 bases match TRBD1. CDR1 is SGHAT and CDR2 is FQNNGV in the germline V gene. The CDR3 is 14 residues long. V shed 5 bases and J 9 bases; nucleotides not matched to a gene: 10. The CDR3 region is CASSAEGALRPQHF. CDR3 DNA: TGTGCCAGCAGCGCCGAGGGGGCTCTGAGGCCCCAGCATTTT.

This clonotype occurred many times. The CDR3 sequence is CASSSTGTVTLKSNQPQHF. The DNA of the CDR3 is TGTGCCAGCAGTTCAACCGGGACAGTGACTCTTAAAAGCAATCAGCCCCAGCATTTT. The chain carries TRBV28 and TRBJ1-5; 7 nucleotides align to TRBD1. Germline V CDR1 and CDR2: MDHEN, SYDVKM. This CDR3 has 19 amino acids. V was pared by 4 bases and J by 1 base, with 16 bases of the junction left unmatched.

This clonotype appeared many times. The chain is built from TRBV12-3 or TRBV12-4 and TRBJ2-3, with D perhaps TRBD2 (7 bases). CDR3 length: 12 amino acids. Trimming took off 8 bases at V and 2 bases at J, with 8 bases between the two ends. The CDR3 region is CASGGATDTQYF. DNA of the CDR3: TGTGCCAGCGGGGGGGCCACAGATACGCAGTATTTT.

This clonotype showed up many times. The CDR3 sequence is CASSNRGTENYGYTF. In nucleotides, the CDR3 is TGTGCCAGCAGTAACCGCGGGACAGAAAACTATGGCTACACCTTC. This chain joins TRBV25-1 and TRBJ1-2; 7 nucleotides line up with TRBD1. J was trimmed by 2 bases and V by 5 bases; bases with no gene match: 8. This CDR3 region has 15 residues. Germline values: CDR1 MGHDK, CDR2 SYGVNS.